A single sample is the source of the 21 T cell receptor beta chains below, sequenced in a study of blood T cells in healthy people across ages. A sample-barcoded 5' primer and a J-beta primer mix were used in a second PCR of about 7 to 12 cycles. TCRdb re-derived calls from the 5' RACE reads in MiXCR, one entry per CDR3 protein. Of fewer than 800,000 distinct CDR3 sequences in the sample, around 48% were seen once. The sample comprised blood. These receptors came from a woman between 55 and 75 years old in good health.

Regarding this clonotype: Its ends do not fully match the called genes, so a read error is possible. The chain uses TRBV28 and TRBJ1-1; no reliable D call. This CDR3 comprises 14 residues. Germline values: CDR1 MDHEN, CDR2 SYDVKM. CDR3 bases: TGTGCCAGCAGTCCCGTATTGGGAATCACTAAAGCTTTCTTT. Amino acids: CASSPVLGITKAFF.

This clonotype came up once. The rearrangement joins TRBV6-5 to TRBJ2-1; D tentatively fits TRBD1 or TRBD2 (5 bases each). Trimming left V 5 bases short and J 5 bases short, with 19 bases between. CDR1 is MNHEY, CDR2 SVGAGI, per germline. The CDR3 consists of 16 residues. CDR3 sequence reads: CASSLRGPKLDNEQFF. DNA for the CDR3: TGTGCCAGCAGTCTGAGGGGACCGAAGCTCGACAATGAGCAGTTCTTC.

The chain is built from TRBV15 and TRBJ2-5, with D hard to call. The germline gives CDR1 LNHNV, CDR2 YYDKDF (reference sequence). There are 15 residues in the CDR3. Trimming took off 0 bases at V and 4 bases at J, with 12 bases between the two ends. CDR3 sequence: CATSRDVETAETQYF. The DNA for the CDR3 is TGTGCCACCAGCAGAGATGTTGAAACAGCAGAGACCCAGTACTTC.

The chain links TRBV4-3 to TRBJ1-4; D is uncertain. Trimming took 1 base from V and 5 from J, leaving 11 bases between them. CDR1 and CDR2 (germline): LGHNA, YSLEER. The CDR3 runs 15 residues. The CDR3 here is CASSQVKGINEKLFF. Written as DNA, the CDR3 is TGCGCCAGCAGCCAAGTTAAGGGAATAAATGAAAAACTGTTTTTT.

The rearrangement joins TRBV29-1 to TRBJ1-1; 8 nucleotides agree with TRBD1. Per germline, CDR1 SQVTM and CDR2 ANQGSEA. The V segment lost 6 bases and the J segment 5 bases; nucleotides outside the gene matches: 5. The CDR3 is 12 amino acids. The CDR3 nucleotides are TGCAGCGTCGCGACAGGGGAAACTGAAGCTTTCTTT. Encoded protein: CSVATGETEAFF. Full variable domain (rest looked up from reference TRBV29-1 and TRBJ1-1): SAVISQKPSRDICQRGTSLTIQCQVDSQVTMMFWYRQQPGQSLTLIATANQGSEATYESGFVIDKFPISRPNLTFSTLTVSNMSPEDSSIYLCSVATGETEAFFGQGTRLTVV.

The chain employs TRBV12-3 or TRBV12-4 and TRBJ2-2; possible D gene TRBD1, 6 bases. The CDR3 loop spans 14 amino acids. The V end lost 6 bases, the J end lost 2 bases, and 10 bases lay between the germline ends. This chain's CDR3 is CASSGQRNTGELFF. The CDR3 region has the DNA TGTGCCAGCAGCGGACAGCGAAACACCGGGGAGCTGTTTTTT.

CDR3 DNA sequence: TGTGCCAGCTCTCGACCTAGCGGGGGGGCAGATACGCAGTATTTT. It translates to CASSRPSGGADTQYF. The J gene is TRBJ2-3, the V gene TRBV6-1; TRBD2 matches 12 bases. Trimming cost V 8 bases and J 4 bases; bases outside gene matches: 7. CDR3 length: 15 residues. Germline values: CDR1 MNHNS, CDR2 SASEGT.

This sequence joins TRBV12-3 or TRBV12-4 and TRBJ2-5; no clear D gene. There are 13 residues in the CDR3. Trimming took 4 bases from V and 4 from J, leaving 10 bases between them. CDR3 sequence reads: CASSWTRGETQYF. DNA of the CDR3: TGTGCCAGCAGTTGGACCCGCGGAGAGACCCAGTACTTC.

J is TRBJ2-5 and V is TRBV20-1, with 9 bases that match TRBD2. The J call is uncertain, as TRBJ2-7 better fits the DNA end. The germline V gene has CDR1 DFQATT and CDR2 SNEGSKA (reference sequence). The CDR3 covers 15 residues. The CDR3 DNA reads TGCAGTGCTAGCAACTCCCTAGCGGGACGAGGCGAGCAGTACTTC. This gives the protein CSASNSLAGRGEQYF.

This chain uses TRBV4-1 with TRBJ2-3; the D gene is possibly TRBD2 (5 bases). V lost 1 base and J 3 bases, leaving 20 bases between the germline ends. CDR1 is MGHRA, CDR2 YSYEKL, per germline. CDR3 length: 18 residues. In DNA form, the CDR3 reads TGCGCCAGCAGCCAAGGGGCGGGTACCTCGGGCGTAACAGATACGCAGTATTTT. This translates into CASSQGAGTSGVTDTQYF.

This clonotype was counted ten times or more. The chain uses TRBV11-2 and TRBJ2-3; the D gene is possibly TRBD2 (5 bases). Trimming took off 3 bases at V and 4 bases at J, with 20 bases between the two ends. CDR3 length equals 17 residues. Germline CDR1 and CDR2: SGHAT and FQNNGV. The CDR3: CASSFWSSRGFADTQYF. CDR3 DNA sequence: TGTGCCAGCAGCTTCTGGTCCTCTCGGGGTTTCGCAGATACGCAGTATTTT.

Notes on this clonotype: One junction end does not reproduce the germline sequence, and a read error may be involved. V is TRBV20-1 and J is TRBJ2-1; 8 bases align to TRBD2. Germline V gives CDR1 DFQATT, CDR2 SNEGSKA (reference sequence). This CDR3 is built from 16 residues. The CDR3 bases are TGCAGCGCCATAGACGGGGGGGAGCGGAACTACAATGAGCTGTTCTTC. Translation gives CSAIDGGERNYNELFF.

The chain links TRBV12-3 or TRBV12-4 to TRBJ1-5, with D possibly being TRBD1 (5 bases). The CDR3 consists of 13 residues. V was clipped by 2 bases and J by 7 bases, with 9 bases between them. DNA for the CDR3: TGTGCCAGCAGTTTACAGGGCGGCCAGCCCCAGCATTTT. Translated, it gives CASSLQGGQPQHF.

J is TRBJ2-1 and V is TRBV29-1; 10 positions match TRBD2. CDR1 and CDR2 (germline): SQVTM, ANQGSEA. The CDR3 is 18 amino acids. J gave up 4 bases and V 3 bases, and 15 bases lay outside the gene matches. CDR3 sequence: CSVDTNSIAGGGYNEQFF. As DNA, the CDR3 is TGCAGCGTTGACACAAACTCAATAGCGGGAGGAGGGTACAATGAGCAGTTCTTC.

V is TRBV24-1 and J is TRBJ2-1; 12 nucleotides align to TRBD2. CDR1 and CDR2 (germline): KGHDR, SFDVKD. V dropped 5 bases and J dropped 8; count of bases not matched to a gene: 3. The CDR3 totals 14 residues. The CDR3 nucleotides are TGTGCCACCAGTGCGACTAGCGGGAGTGATGAGCAGTTCTTC. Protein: CATSATSGSDEQFF.

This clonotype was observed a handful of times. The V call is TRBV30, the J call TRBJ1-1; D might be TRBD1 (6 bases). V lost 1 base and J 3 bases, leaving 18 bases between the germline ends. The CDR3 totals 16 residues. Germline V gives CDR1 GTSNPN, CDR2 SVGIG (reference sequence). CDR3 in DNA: TGTGCCTGGAGTGGCGGGCGGGGGGCCTGGGACACTGAAGCTTTCTTT. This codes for CAWSGGRGAWDTEAFF. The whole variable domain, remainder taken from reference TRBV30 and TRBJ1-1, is SQTIHQWPATLVQPVGSPLSLECTVEGTSNPNLYWYRQAAGRGLQLLFYSVGIGQISSEVPQNLSASRPQDRQFILSSKKLLLSDSGFYLCAWSGGRGAWDTEAFFGQGTRLTVV.

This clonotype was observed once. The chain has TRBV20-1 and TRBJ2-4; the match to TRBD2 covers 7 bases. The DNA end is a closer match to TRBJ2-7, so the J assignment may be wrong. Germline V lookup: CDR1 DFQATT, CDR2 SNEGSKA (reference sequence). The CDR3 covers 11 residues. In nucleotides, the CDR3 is TGCAGTGCGTACGGGACTAACGAGCAGTACTTC. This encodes CSAYGTNEQYF.

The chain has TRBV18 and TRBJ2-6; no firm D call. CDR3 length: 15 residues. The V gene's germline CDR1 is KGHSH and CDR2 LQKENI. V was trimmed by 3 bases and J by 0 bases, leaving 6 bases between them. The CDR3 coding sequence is TGTGCCAGCTCACCCTATTACTCTGGGGCCAACGTCCTGACTTTC. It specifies CASSPYYSGANVLTF.

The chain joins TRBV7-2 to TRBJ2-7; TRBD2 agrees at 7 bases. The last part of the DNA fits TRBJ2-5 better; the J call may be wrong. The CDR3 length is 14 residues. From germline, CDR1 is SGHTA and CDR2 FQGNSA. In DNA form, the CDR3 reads TGTGCCAGCAGCTTAGTAGGGGAGGGAAAGACCCAGTACTTC. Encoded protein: CASSLVGEGKTQYF.

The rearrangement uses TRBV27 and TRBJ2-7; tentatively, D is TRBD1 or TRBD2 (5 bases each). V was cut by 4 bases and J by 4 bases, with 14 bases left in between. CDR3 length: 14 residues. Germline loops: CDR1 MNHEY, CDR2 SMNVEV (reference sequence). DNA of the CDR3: TGTGCCAGCAGTTCCCGGTCCGGGGCTTACGAGCAGTACTTC. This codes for CASSSRSGAYEQYF.

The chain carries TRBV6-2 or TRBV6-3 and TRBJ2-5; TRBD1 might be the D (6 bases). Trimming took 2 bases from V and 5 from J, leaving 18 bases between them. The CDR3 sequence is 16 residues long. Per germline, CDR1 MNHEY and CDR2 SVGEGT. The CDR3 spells CASSYELGAVRETQYF. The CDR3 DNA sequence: TGTGCCAGCAGTTACGAACTGGGGGCCGTGAGGGAGACCCAGTACTTC.